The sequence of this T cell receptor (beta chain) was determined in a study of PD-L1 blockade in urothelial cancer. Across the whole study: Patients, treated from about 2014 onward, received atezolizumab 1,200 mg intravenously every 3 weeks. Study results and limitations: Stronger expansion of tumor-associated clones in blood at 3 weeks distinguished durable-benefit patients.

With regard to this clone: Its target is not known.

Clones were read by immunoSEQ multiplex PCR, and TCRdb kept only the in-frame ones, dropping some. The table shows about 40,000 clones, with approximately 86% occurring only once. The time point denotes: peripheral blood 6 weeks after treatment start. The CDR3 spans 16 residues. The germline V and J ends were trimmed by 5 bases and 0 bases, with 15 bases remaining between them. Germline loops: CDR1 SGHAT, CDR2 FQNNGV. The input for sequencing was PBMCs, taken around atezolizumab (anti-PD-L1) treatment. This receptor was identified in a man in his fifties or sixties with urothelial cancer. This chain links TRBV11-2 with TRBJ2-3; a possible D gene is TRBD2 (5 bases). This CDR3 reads CASSPSRGASTDTQYF. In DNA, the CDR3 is TGTGCCAGCAGCCCGAGTCGGGGAGCTAGCACAGATACGCAGTATTTT.